These 23 T cell receptor beta chains were all obtained from the same sample, sequenced in a study of blood T cell repertoires in COVID-19. The data were produced by immunoSEQ multiplex PCR, yet TCRdb's version contains in-frame clones alone and is incomplete. The sample lists 110,000 or so clones, roughly 76% occurring once. The sample comprised peripheral blood. The source of these receptors is a human donor in a cohort sampled during active COVID-19.

The chain combines TRBV24-1 with TRBJ2-7; TRBD1 agrees at 10 bases. Germline assignment: CDR1 KGHDR and CDR2 SFDVKD. This CDR3 comprises 15 residues. V gave up 4 bases and J gave up 5 bases; unmatched junction bases: 7. CDR3 amino acids: CATSDKRQGADEQYF. The CDR3 region has the DNA TGTGCCACCAGTGACAAGAGACAGGGGGCGGACGAGCAGTACTTC.

This rearrangement joins TRBV7-3 to TRBJ2-3; possible D gene TRBD1, 6 bases. This CDR3 has 14 amino acids. With 4 bases removed from V and 4 bases from J, the gap between germline ends came to 12 bases. Germline V gene sequence: CDR1 SGHTA, CDR2 FQGTGA. The CDR3 region has the DNA TGTGCCAGCAGCTCGTCAGGGGCGGCAGATACGCAGTATTTT. The encoded protein is CASSSSGAADTQYF. The entire variable domain, with the rest obtained from reference TRBV7-3 and TRBJ2-3, is as follows: GAGVSQTPSNKVTEKGKYVELRCDPISGHTALYWYRQSLGQGPEFLIYFQGTGAADDSGLPNDRFFAVRPEGSVSTLKIQRTERGDSAVYLCASSSSGAADTQYFGPGTRLTVL.

The V and J genes are TRBV4-2 and TRBJ2-7, with 14 bases aligning to TRBD2. V shed 4 bases and J 6 bases; nucleotides not matched to a gene: 2. The CDR3 is 14 residues long. Germline values: CDR1 LGHNA, CDR2 YNFKEQ. The CDR3 spells CASSRGLAGGEQYF. CDR3 nucleotide sequence: TGTGCCAGCAGCCGAGGACTAGCGGGAGGCGAGCAGTACTTC.

This clone turned up a few times. The gene calls are TRBV30 and TRBJ2-1; the match to TRBD2 covers 8 bases. V shed 2 bases, J shed 12 bases, and the junction held 12 bases outside the gene matches. The length of the CDR3 is 14 residues. Germline CDR1 is GTSNPN and CDR2 is SVGIG (reference sequence). In nucleotides, the CDR3 is TGTGCCTGGAGTACGCTAGCGGGCGGGTCGGCGCAGTTCTTC. Amino acid sequence: CAWSTLAGGSAQFF.

This clone occurred once. The J gene is TRBJ1-2, the V gene TRBV7-9; TRBD1 agrees at 7 bases. The CDR3 totals 18 residues. The junction had 15 bases not matched to a gene; V was cut back by 4 bases and J by 1 base. Germline CDR1 and CDR2: SEHNR and FQNEAQ (reference sequence). Here the CDR3 DNA reads TGTGCCAGCAGCTCCCCCCAGGGGGGAGGTGACCTTAACTATGGCTACACCTTC. It translates to CASSSPQGGGDLNYGYTF.

This clone was seen more than once but under ten times. V usage is TRBV7-9 and J usage is TRBJ2-2, with D unresolved. The CDR3 consists of 16 residues. CDR1 and CDR2 (germline): SEHNR, FQNEAQ (reference sequence). The germline V and J ends were trimmed by 1 base and 1 base, with 10 bases remaining between them. The CDR3: CASSLEVAVNTGELFF. In DNA form, the CDR3 reads TGTGCCAGCAGCTTAGAGGTTGCGGTGAACACCGGGGAGCTGTTTTTT. The full variable domain, rest sourced from reference TRBV7-9 and TRBJ2-2, is DTGVSQNPRHKITKRGQNVTFRCDPISEHNRLYWYRQTLGQGPEFLTYFQNEAQLEKSRLLSDRFSAERPKGSFSTLEIQRTEQGDSAMYLCASSLEVAVNTGELFFGEGSRLTVL.

The chain recombines TRBV20-1 with TRBJ2-2; tentatively, D is TRBD1 (6 bases). The germline gives CDR1 DFQATT, CDR2 SNEGSKA (reference sequence). The CDR3 consists of 15 residues. V was clipped by 3 bases and J by 0 bases, with 11 bases between them. In nucleotides, the CDR3 is TGCAGTGCTAGTGGGGGACATTCGAACACCGGGGAGCTGTTTTTT. The encoded protein is CSASGGHSNTGELFF.

This sequence joins TRBV24-1 and TRBJ2-1; 14 positions agree with TRBD2. The germline V gene has CDR1 KGHDR and CDR2 SFDVKD. This CDR3 spans 17 amino acids. The V segment lost 4 bases and the J segment 7 bases; nucleotides outside the gene matches: 8. The CDR3, as DNA: TGTGCCACCAGTGAACCGGGGACTAGCGGGAGTTTGAATGAGCAGTTCTTC. Encoded protein: CATSEPGTSGSLNEQFF.

V is TRBV6-6 and J is TRBJ1-1; no firm D call. V lost 3 bases to trimming and J lost 5 bases, with 10 bases between them. The germline CDR1 and CDR2 sequences are MNHNY and SVGAGI (reference sequence). This CDR3 is 13 amino acids long. The CDR3 DNA reads as TGTGCCAGCAGTTATGATGCCCAGACTGAAGCTTTCTTT. Protein sequence: CASSYDAQTEAFF.

Details on this clone: Compared with germline, one end of the junction differs, possibly owing to a read error. The chain couples TRBV12-3 or TRBV12-4 to TRBJ2-4; 7 bases are shared with TRBD1. The CDR3 contains 12 residues. CDR3 sequence: CASSYGQVGKDF. The CDR3 DNA is TGTGCCAGCAGTTATGGACAGGTAGGAAAGGACTTC.

V and J are TRBV3-1 (or the pseudogene TRBV3-2) and TRBJ1-4; weak D call: TRBD1 (6 bases). The CDR3 spans 15 residues. V shed 5 bases and J shed 3 bases, with 13 bases lying between them. Germline assignment: CDR1 LGHDT and CDR2 YNNKEL (reference sequence). DNA of the CDR3: TGTGCCAGCAGCTTACAGGGCGTAGCTAATGAAAAACTGTTTTTT. It codes for CASSLQGVANEKLFF.

The CDR3 loop is CASRPMGTGLSYEQYF. The CDR3 bases are TGTGCCAGCAGGCCTATGGGGACAGGGCTCTCCTACGAGCAGTACTTC. V and J are TRBV9 and TRBJ2-7; 9 bases agree with TRBD1. CDR1 is SGDLS and CDR2 is YYNGEE in the germline V gene. The trim removed 5 bases at V and 0 bases at J, leaving 9 bases unmatched. This CDR3 has 16 amino acids.

The chain has TRBV2 and TRBJ1-2; 7 positions agree with TRBD1. This CDR3 is 14 amino acids long. CDR1 SNHLY and CDR2 FYNNEI come from the germline V gene. Germline trimming cut 5 bases from V and 2 bases from J; bases unmatched to any gene: 5. CDR3 nucleotides: TGTGCCAGCAGTACAGGGACAGTCAACTATGGCTACACCTTC. Translation: CASSTGTVNYGYTF.

The chain joins TRBV10-3 to TRBJ1-1; D is possibly TRBD1 (5 bases). Per germline, CDR1 ENHRY and CDR2 SYGVKD. V gave up 10 bases and J gave up 5 bases, with 20 bases separating them. The CDR3 has 14 residues. The chain's CDR3 is CASRDSGDGTEAFF. CDR3 in DNA: TGTGCCAGCCGGGACTCCGGGGATGGTACTGAAGCTTTCTTT.

The J gene is TRBJ1-3, the V gene TRBV5-1; 7 nucleotides align to TRBD1. CDR1 is SGHRS and CDR2 is YFSETQ in the germline V gene. After removal of 0 bases from V and 0 bases from J, the junction contained 3 bases not matched to a gene. This CDR3 comprises 16 residues. The CDR3 is CASSLAGTASGNTIYF. CDR3 DNA: TGCGCCAGCAGCTTGGCCGGGACAGCCTCTGGAAACACCATATATTTT.

This clone has just one count. V is TRBV6-5 and J is TRBJ1-1; no clear D. The CDR3 extends over 14 amino acids. Trimming stripped 6 bases from V and 6 bases from J, with 17 bases between. Germline CDR1 and CDR2: MNHEY and SVGAGI. The CDR3 reads CASRPSGRPSEAFF. CDR3 coding DNA: TGTGCCAGCAGACCCTCGGGTCGCCCCTCTGAAGCTTTCTTT.

The chain links TRBV30 to TRBJ1-1, with D hard to call. V shed 4 bases and J shed 0 bases, with 9 bases lying between them. CDR3 length: 13 amino acids. Germline CDR1 reads GTSNPN; CDR2 reads SVGIG (reference sequence). DNA for the CDR3: TGTGCCTGGAACCAGGAGGTGAACACTGAAGCTTTCTTT. This sequence encodes CAWNQEVNTEAFF. The full variable domain, its missing parts supplied by reference TRBV30 and TRBJ1-1, is SQTIHQWPATLVQPVGSPLSLECTVEGTSNPNLYWYRQAAGRGLQLLFYSVGIGQISSEVPQNLSASRPQDRQFILSSKKLLLSDSGFYLCAWNQEVNTEAFFGQGTRLTVV.

This sequence joins TRBV6-5 and TRBJ1-1; 7 bases align to TRBD1. The CDR3 is 14 residues long. The junction had 8 bases not matched to a gene; V was cut back by 5 bases and J by 5 bases. Germline values: CDR1 MNHEY, CDR2 SVGAGI. The CDR3 sequence: CASSRQGGGTEAFF. CDR3 sequence (DNA): TGTGCCAGCAGTCGCCAGGGGGGAGGAACTGAAGCTTTCTTT.

The rearrangement uses TRBV29-1 and TRBJ2-7; possibly TRBD1 for D (7 bases). Trimming took 6 bases from V and 6 from J, leaving 18 bases between them. The V gene's germline CDR1 is SQVTM and CDR2 ANQGSEA. The length of the CDR3 is 13 residues. CDR3 sequence reads: CSVAQGGAGEQYF. CDR3 in DNA: TGCAGCGTCGCCCAGGGGGGTGCGGGCGAGCAGTACTTC.

The chain employs TRBV30 and TRBJ1-4; D not resolved. The germline gives CDR1 GTSNPN, CDR2 SVGIG (reference sequence). The V gene lost 8 bases and the J gene lost 8 bases, with 18 bases spanning the gap. This CDR3 spans 13 amino acids. The CDR3, as DNA: TGTGCCCGACTGAGCCCAGCGGGGGAAAAACTGTTTTTT. Protein product: CARLSPAGEKLFF.

The chain has TRBV3-1 (or the pseudogene TRBV3-2) and TRBJ2-7; D is perhaps TRBD1 (6 bases). CDR3 length equals 13 residues. Trimming shortened V by 3 bases and J by 2 bases, and 8 bases separated the two germline ends. The germline CDR1 and CDR2 sequences are LGHDT and YNNKEL (reference sequence). The CDR3 sequence: CASSHDRPYEQYF. CDR3 DNA sequence: TGTGCCAGCAGCCATGACAGGCCCTACGAGCAGTACTTC.

The chain has TRBV9 and TRBJ1-1, with 7 bases identical to TRBD1. V shed 4 bases and J 1 base; nucleotides not matched to a gene: 4. In germline, CDR1 is SGDLS, CDR2 YYNGEE. The CDR3 sequence is 14 residues long. CDR3 nucleotide sequence: TGTGCCAGCAGCCGTAGGGGGCAGAACACTGAAGCTTTCTTT. This translates into CASSRRGQNTEAFF.

The chain carries TRBV16 and TRBJ1-2; D remains ambiguous. Germline CDR1 and CDR2: KGHSY and FQNENV. Trimming pared 8 bases from V and 4 bases from J, leaving 14 bases between. This CDR3 is built from 13 residues. CDR3: CASRRAGVYGYTF. DNA for the CDR3: TGTGCCAGCCGAAGGGCGGGCGTCTATGGCTACACCTTC.